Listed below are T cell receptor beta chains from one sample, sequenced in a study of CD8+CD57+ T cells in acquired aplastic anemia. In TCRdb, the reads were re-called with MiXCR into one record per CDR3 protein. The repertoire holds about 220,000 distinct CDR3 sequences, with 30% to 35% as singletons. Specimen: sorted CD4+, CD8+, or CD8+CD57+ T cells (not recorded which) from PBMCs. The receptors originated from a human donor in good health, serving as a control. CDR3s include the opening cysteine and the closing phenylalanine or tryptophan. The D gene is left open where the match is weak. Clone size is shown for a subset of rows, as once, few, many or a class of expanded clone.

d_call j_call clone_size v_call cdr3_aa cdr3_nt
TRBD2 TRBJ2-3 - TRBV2 CASSEPGLAGNHSTDTQYF TGTGCCAGCAGTGAACCCGGACTAGCGGGCAACCACAGCACAGATACGCAGTATTTT
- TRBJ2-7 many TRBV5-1 CASSTQGGYEQYF TGCGCCAGCAGCACCCAGGGGGGATACGAGCAGTACTTC
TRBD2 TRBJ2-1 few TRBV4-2 CASSHGRRGGGYNEQFF TGTGCCAGCAGCCACGGAAGGCGGGGGGGCGGTTACAATGAGCAGTTCTTC
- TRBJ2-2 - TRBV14 CASSQVVGGGELFF TGTGCCAGCAGCCAAGTCGTGGGAGGCGGGGAGCTGTTTTTT
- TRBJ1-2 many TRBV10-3 CATTGVANYGYTF TGTGCCACAACCGGGGTTGCGAACTATGGCTACACCTTC
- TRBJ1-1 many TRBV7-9 CASSPPETGNTEAFF TGTGCCAGCAGCCCCCCTGAGACAGGGAACACTGAAGCTTTCTTT
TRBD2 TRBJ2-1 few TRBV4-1 CASSSRLAGDEQFF TGCGCCAGCAGCTCAAGACTAGCGGGGGATGAGCAGTTCTTC
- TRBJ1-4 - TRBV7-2 CASSQSNEKLFF TGTGCCAGCAGCCAATCTAATGAAAAACTGTTCTTT
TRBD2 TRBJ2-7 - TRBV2 CATSRLRLAQQYF TGTGCCACCAGCAGATTAAGACTAGCCCAGCAGTACTTC
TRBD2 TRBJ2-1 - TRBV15 CATSRVGTSPYNEQFF TGTGCCACCAGCAGAGTGGGGACTAGCCCTTACAATGAGCAGTTCTTC
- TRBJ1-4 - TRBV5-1 CASSLDREKLFF TGTGCCAGCAGCTTAGACCGTGAAAAACTGTTTTTT
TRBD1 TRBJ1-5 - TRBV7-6 CASSPGQYQPQHF TGTGCCAGCAGCCCGGGACAGTATCAGCCCCAGCATTTT
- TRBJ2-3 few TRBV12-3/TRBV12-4 CASSSGHSTDTQYF TGTGCCAGCAGTAGCGGCCATAGCACAGATACGCAGTATTTT
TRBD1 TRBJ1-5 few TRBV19 CASSIKQGYHQPQHF TGTGCCAGTAGTATAAAACAGGGGTATCATCAGCCCCAGCATTTT
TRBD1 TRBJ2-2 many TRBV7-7 CASTKSQGAGTGELFF TGTGCCAGCACCAAATCACAGGGGGCGGGCACCGGGGAGCTGTTTTTT
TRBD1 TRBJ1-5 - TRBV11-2 CASSVGWDRGRQPQHF TGTGCCAGCAGCGTAGGGTGGGACAGGGGGCGTCAGCCCCAGCATTTT
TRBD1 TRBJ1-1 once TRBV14 CATSETGEAFF TGTGCCACCAGCGAGACAGGGGAAGCTTTCTTT
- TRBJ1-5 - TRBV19 CASSIVLGGRGNQPQHF TGTGCCAGTAGTATAGTATTGGGGGGACGAGGGAATCAGCCCCAGCATTTT
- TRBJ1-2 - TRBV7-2 CASSPRTGGYTF TGTGCCAGCAGCCCCCGGACGGGAGGCTACACCTTC
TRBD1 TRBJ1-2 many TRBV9 CASSPGTAYGYTF TGTGCCAGCAGCCCGGGGACAGCATATGGCTACACCTTC
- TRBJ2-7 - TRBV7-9 CASSLSSRYEQYF TGTGCCAGCAGCCTAAGTAGCAGGTACGAGCAGTACTTC
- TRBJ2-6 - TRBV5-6 CASSLVVPGPAGANVLTF TGTGCCAGCAGCTTGGTAGTTCCAGGGCCCGCTGGGGCCAACGTCCTGACTTTC
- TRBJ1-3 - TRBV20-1 CSAKDRHSGNTIYF TGCAGTGCAAAAGACAGGCACTCTGGAAACACCATATATTTT
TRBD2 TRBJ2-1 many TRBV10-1 CASSDVPMAGGAYNEQFF TGCGCCAGCAGTGATGTTCCAATGGCGGGAGGGGCGTACAATGAGCAGTTCTTC
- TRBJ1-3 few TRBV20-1 CSCGERSGNTIYF TGCAGCTGCGGCGAACGCTCTGGAAACACCATATATTTT
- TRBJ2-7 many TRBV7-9 CASSLTLPGEQYF TGTGCCAGCAGCTTAACGTTACCGGGCGAGCAGTACTTC